This TCR beta chain was captured by sequencing in a study of T cells after somatic rescue of genetic block. With V trimmed by 3 bases and J by 5 bases, 8 bases remained unmatched. Germline CDR1 SGDLS, CDR2 YYNGEE. The CDR3 is 14 amino acids. The method was immunoSEQ multiplex PCR; TCRdb's version includes in-frame clones alone and lacks a portion of them. The repertoire has 65,000 to 70,000 clones, roughly 92% of them found once; the top ten carry just under 3%. The material sequenced was peripheral blood mononuclear cells (PBMCs). This TCR was recovered from a man between 40 and 49 years old. This chain joins TRBV9 and TRBJ2-7; 7 bases are a match to TRBD1. The CDR3 DNA sequence: TGTGCCAGCAGCGCTGGGGACAGTCGGGACGAGCAGTACTTC. Its translation is CASSAGDSRDEQYF. Full variable domain (remainder filled in from reference TRBV9 and TRBJ2-7): DSGVTQTPKHLITATGQRVTLRCSPRSGDLSVYWYQQSLDQGLQFLIQYYNGEERAKGNILERFSAQQFPDLHSELNLSSLELGDSALYFCASSAGDSRDEQYFGPGTRLTVT.